This T cell receptor beta chain was recovered during a study of blood T cell repertoires in COVID-19. In the original processing: Amplification from reference gene primers served as the basis for estimated nucleated cell counts. Method: immunoSEQ multiplex PCR; TCRdb's copy keeps in-frame clones and lacks some. That table is the source of V, J and clone size, and D and trimming were worked out from the DNA. This sample has 310,000 or so clones, with 85% to 90% found just once. V was pared by 6 bases and J by 8 bases, with 16 bases between. The germline V gene encodes CDR1 LNHDA and CDR2 SQIVND (reference sequence). This CDR3 is 13 amino acids long.

The clonotype originates from a man aged 70 or older with acute or convalescent COVID-19. J is TRBJ1-1 and V is TRBV19, with D maybe TRBD1 (6 bases). Sequenced material: peripheral blood. The CDR3 DNA reads as TGTGCCAGTAGAGGGCCTGGGGGACAAGAAGCTTTCTTT. Translated: CASRGPGGQEAFF.